Listed below are T cell receptor beta chains from one sample, sequenced in a study of T cells in Graves' hyperthyroidism and ophthalmopathy. Each CDR3 protein is one row after TCRdb ran MiXCR on the multiplex PCR reads. This table has fewer than 750,000 distinct CDR3 sequences, around 13% appearing once. The sample taken for sequencing was blood. The source is a woman between 45 and 65 years old with Graves' ophthalmopathy. CDR3s include the opening cysteine and the closing phenylalanine or tryptophan. D genes are given only for firm matches. Only part of the rows carry a size: once, few, many, or a class if the clone is expanded.

>-|-|TRBV28|TRBJ1-3
TGTGCCAGCAGTCCTCCGGGGTCAGGAGGGGGAAACACCATATATTTT
CASSPPGSGGGNTIYF
>-|TRBD2|TRBV19|TRBJ2-5
TGTGCCACCTCCCCCCGGGGCGGGAGCTGGGAAGAGACCCAGTACTTC
CATSPRGGSWEETQYF
>-|-|TRBV19|TRBJ2-2
TGTGCCAGTAGGACCAGGGCGCCGAAAAACACCGGGGAGCTGTTTTTT
CASRTRAPKNTGELFF
>many|-|TRBV7-2|TRBJ1-1
TGTGCCAGCAGCTTAGGTCCAGGGAGCCAAGCTTTCTTT
CASSLGPGSQAFF
>few|TRBD2|TRBV27|TRBJ2-6
TGTGCCAGCAGCAAGAAAAGCGGGAGGGCTGGGGCCAACGTCCTGACTTTC
CASSKKSGRAGANVLTF
>-|-|TRBV25-1|TRBJ1-1
TGTGCCAGCAGTGAATGGGGAACAGGGAGGAGGAACACTGAAGCTTTCTTT
CASSEWGTGRRNTEAFF
>many|-|TRBV28|TRBJ1-5
TGTGCCAGCAGTTTAACAGGCGTAGATCAGCCCCAGCATTTT
CASSLTGVDQPQHF
>-|-|TRBV6-2/TRBV6-3|TRBJ2-1
TGTGCCAGCAGTTACTCCTACTCTCTAAGCTCCTACAATGAGCAGTTCTTC
CASSYSYSLSSYNEQFF
>-|-|TRBV20-1|TRBJ1-2
TGCAGTGCTAGAGGGGGAGGAAATTTGGGATATGGCTACACCTTC
CSARGGGNLGYGYTF
>few|TRBD2|TRBV4-1|TRBJ2-3
TGCGCCAGCAGCCAACCGCCGACTAGCGGGTATCCAGATACGCAGTATTTT
CASSQPPTSGYPDTQYF
>many|TRBD1|TRBV24-1|TRBJ2-7
TGTGCCACCAGTGCCACTTCGGACAGGGGGCACTACGAGCAGTACTTC
CATSATSDRGHYEQYF
>-|TRBD1|TRBV11-3|TRBJ1-1
TGTGCCAGCAGTTTCGGACAGGCAAACACTGAAGCTTTCTTT
CASSFGQANTEAFF
>few|-|TRBV10-3|TRBJ2-7
TGTGCCATCAGTGAGTCGCGAGGCTTCGGGCCTTCCGAGCAGTACTTC
CAISESRGFGPSEQYF
>many|-|TRBV30|TRBJ2-5
TGTGCCTGGAGTGTATCCCACGGTGCAGAGACCCAGTACTTC
CAWSVSHGAETQYF
>many|-|TRBV19|TRBJ2-3
TGTGCCAGCAGCTCCCTCACAGATACGCAGTATTTT
CASSSLTDTQYF
>many|-|TRBV13|TRBJ1-1
TGTGCCAGCAGCTTACGACAGTTTATGAACACTGAAGCTTTCTTT
CASSLRQFMNTEAFF
>few|-|TRBV28|TRBJ1-1
TGTGCCAGCAGTTCGAACGGTAACACTGAAGCTTTCTTT
CASSSNGNTEAFF
>many|-|TRBV5-5|TRBJ2-7
TGTGCCAGCAGCTTGGCCTGGACAGGGGGAGGGACTAGCCCTTACGAGCAGTACTTC
CASSLAWTGGGTSPYEQYF
>many|TRBD2|TRBV28|TRBJ2-7
TGTGCCAGCAGGCGGGGACTAGCGGGAGCCTACGAGCAGTACTTC
CASRRGLAGAYEQYF
>many|-|TRBV7-2|TRBJ1-3
TGTGCCAGCAGCAAAAACAGGGCTCGAAACACCATATATTTT
CASSKNRARNTIYF
>few|TRBD2|TRBV20-1|TRBJ2-3
TGCAGTGCCGTCCGACTAGCGGGGGCCTCAGATACGCAGTATTTT
CSAVRLAGASDTQYF
>few|-|TRBV5-1|TRBJ2-7
TGCGCCAGCAGCTTGAACCAGGGGTCTTACGAGCAGTACTTC
CASSLNQGSYEQYF
>-|-|TRBV5-4|TRBJ1-2
TGTGCCAGCAGCTTGGGGGGACGGGGTGGCTACACCTTC
CASSLGGRGGYTF
>few|TRBD2|TRBV6-1|TRBJ2-1
TGTGCCAGCAGCCCCCGAGGACTAGCGGACAATGAGCAGTTCTTC
CASSPRGLADNEQFF
>many|-|TRBV30|TRBJ1-3
TGTGCCTGGAGTGGACAGTTTGGAAACACCATATATTTT
CAWSGQFGNTIYF
>-|TRBD2|TRBV7-9|TRBJ2-7
TGTGCCAGCAGCTTAGGGCCACTAGCGGATCGCTACGAGCAGTACTTC
CASSLGPLADRYEQYF
>many|-|TRBV5-1|TRBJ2-7
TGCGCCAGCAGCTTGGCAAATTACTACGAGCAGTACTTC
CASSLANYYEQYF
>few|-|TRBV27|TRBJ1-5
TGTGCCAGCAGTTCCTACAATAGCAATCAGCCCCAGCATTTT
CASSSYNSNQPQHF
>many|-|TRBV5-1|TRBJ1-2
TGCGCCAGCAGCTCACAGGGACGCCCGGACTATGGCTACACCTTC
CASSSQGRPDYGYTF
>many|-|TRBV28|TRBJ2-7
TGTGCCAGCAGCCCGAGGGGGAAAAGCTCCTACGAGCAGTACTTC
CASSPRGKSSYEQYF
>many|TRBD2|TRBV2|TRBJ2-7
TGTGCCAGCACGGCGGGAGGGCCGACCTACGAGCAGTACTTC
CASTAGGPTYEQYF
>many|TRBD2|TRBV2|TRBJ2-1
TGTGCCAGCAGTCTAGCGGGAGGGCCAATGGGCGATGAGCAGTTCTTC
CASSLAGGPMGDEQFF
>-|TRBD1|TRBV10-3|TRBJ1-3
TGTGCCATCAGGGACAGGAGCTCTGGAAACACCATATATTTT
CAIRDRSSGNTIYF
>many|TRBD1|TRBV7-2|TRBJ1-3
TGTGCCAGCAGCTCAGGGGGAGGAAACACCATATATTTT
CASSSGGGNTIYF
>many|-|TRBV4-2|TRBJ1-2
TGTGCCAGCAGCCAAGATTTTCGCAGGGACTATGGCTACACCTTC
CASSQDFRRDYGYTF
>many|TRBD2|TRBV19|TRBJ2-3
TGTGCCAGTAGCCCTAGCGGGAGTACGGGAGATACGCAGTATTTT
CASSPSGSTGDTQYF
>many|-|TRBV28|TRBJ2-7
TGTGCCAGCACCCGGGACGCCAGTCAGTACGAGCAGTACTTC
CASTRDASQYEQYF
>many|TRBD1|TRBV27|TRBJ2-1
TGTGCCAGCAGTTTGTCTACCGGGACAGGATACAATGAGCAGTTCTTC
CASSLSTGTGYNEQFF
>-|-|TRBV27|TRBJ2-7
TGTGCCAGCAGTTTAAACCTCGACAAGGGGTACGAGCAGTACTTC
CASSLNLDKGYEQYF
>-|TRBD2|TRBV27|TRBJ2-7
TGTACCAGCAGTTTAAAGCCGGGACTAACCTACGAGCAGTACTTC
CTSSLKPGLTYEQYF